This T cell receptor (beta chain) was obtained from a study of OX40 agonist ivuxolimab in advanced cancers. Clones were sequenced by immunoSEQ multiplex PCR, and TCRdb holds only the in-frame ones, with some missing. Of approximately 73,000 clones in the sample, roughly nine tenths are singletons; the top ten hold around 13%. This CDR3 spans 14 amino acids. Trimming removed 6 bases at V and 1 base at J, with 9 bases between. CDR1 is SNHLY, CDR2 FYNNEI, per germline. The chain is built from TRBV2 and TRBJ2-2; D not certain. The sequencing used CD4+ or CD8+ T cells sorted from blood, collected in a trial of the OX40 agonist ivuxolimab. This clonotype originated in an adult with an advanced solid tumor such as melanoma, head and neck, liver or kidney cancer. The CDR3 region is CASRATQNTGELFF. Written as DNA, the CDR3 is TGTGCCAGCAGGGCCACTCAGAACACCGGGGAGCTGTTTTTT.